Presented here are 27 T cell receptor beta chains from one specimen sequenced in a study of shared clonotypes between healthy human individuals. Method: immunoSEQ multiplex PCR; TCRdb's copy keeps in-frame clones and lacks some. The sample includes around 2,000,000 clones, approximately 94% of them seen just once. It was CD45RO-negative cells, positively selected for CCR7, that made up naive CD8 cells, with terminally differentiated effector memory CD45RA+ cells excluded. Specimen: naive CD8+ T cells sorted from blood. Every receptor here comes from a man between 18 and 29 years old in good health.

Regarding this clone: This same CDR3 is encoded by further DNA sequences in the sample. This chain uses TRBV28 with TRBJ1-6, with D hard to call. The CDR3 consists of 13 residues. Germline CDR1 MDHEN, CDR2 SYDVKM. Trimming took off 2 bases at V and 8 bases at J, with 7 bases between the two ends. DNA for the CDR3: TGTGCCAGCAGTTTAGCAGTGGATTCACCCCTCCACTTT. Protein: CASSLAVDSPLHF. Drawing the rest from reference TRBV28 and TRBJ1-6, the complete variable domain is DVKVTQSSRYLVKRTGEKVFLECVQDMDHENMFWYRQDPGLGLRLIYFSYDVKMKEKGDIPEGYSVSREKKERFSLILESASTNQTSMYLCASSLAVDSPLHFGNGTRLTVT.

This chain connects TRBV29-1 to TRBJ2-5; D gene unclear. V lost 5 bases and J 2 bases, leaving 18 bases between the germline ends. The CDR3 runs to 15 residues. Germline V CDR1 and CDR2: SQVTM, ANQGSEA. The CDR3 region has the DNA TGCAGCGTTTTTCTCGCCGGGCACCATCAAGAGACCCAGTACTTC. It codes for CSVFLAGHHQETQYF.

The chain recombines TRBV7-8 with TRBJ2-7, with 10 bases that match TRBD1. Germline CDR1 SGHVS, CDR2 FQNEAQ. V trimming: 5 bases; J trimming: 3 bases; junction bases outside the gene matches: 10. CDR3 length: 16 amino acids. CDR3 bases: TGTGCCAGCAGCCATCGGGGACAGGGGCCATACTACGAGCAGTACTTC. It codes for CASSHRGQGPYYEQYF.

This chain joins TRBV19 and TRBJ1-1; no definite D call. This CDR3 region has 13 residues. The V gene lost 7 bases and the J gene lost 5 bases, with 14 bases spanning the gap. Germline-derived CDR1 and CDR2 are LNHDA and SQIVND (reference sequence). The CDR3 here is CASIDRVSTEAFF. Written as DNA, the CDR3 is TGTGCCAGTATTGATAGGGTCTCGACTGAAGCTTTCTTT.

The gene calls are TRBV6-6 and TRBJ2-7; 9 bases fit TRBD2. CDR3 length equals 16 residues. Germline trimming cut 2 bases from V and 0 bases from J; bases unmatched to any gene: 5. From germline, CDR1 is MNHNY and CDR2 SVGAGI (reference sequence). The CDR3 nucleotides read TGTGCCAGCAGTTACCCCCCTAGCGGGATCTCCTACGAGCAGTACTTC. It yields the protein CASSYPPSGISYEQYF.

The chain links TRBV25-1 to TRBJ1-5; D is uncertain. Trimming left V 8 bases short and J 2 bases short, with 7 bases between. This CDR3 comprises 12 residues. The V gene's germline CDR1 is MGHDK and CDR2 SYGVNS. The CDR3 sequence is CASRGGNQPQHF. Written as DNA, the CDR3 is TGTGCCAGCCGGGGAGGCAATCAGCCCCAGCATTTT. Together with reference TRBV25-1 and TRBJ1-5, the CDR3 gives the full variable domain: EADIYQTPRYLVIGTGKKITLECSQTMGHDKMYWYQQDPGMELHLIHYSYGVNSTEKGDLSSESTVSRIRTEHFPLTLESARPSHTSQYLCASRGGNQPQHFGDGTRLSIL.

This clone was seen once. A single base separates this from a much larger clone, so it may be a read error. This CDR3 is also generated by other DNA sequences in the sample. The chain has TRBV29-1 and TRBJ2-7; 7 positions match TRBD2. The length of the CDR3 is 14 residues. V lost 3 bases, J lost 4 bases, and 9 bases stayed unmatched. Germline V gene sequence: CDR1 SQVTM, CDR2 ANQGSEA. CDR3 amino acids: CSVEDSSGGYEQYF. The CDR3 DNA is TGCAGCGTTGAGGACTCTAGCGGAGGATACGAGCAGTACTTC.

The chain carries TRBV27 and TRBJ2-3; no definite D call. CDR3 size: 12 residues. V was pared by 8 bases and J by 4 bases, with 10 bases between. Germline-derived CDR1 and CDR2 are MNHEY and SMNVEV (reference sequence). CDR3 nucleotides: TGTGCCAGCGGGTTGTTATCAGATACGCAGTATTTT. Amino acid sequence: CASGLLSDTQYF.

This chain uses TRBV19 with TRBJ1-4, with D uncertain. The ends were cut back, 3 bases at V and 7 bases at J, with 15 bases in the middle. CDR1 LNHDA and CDR2 SQIVND come from the germline V gene (reference sequence). The CDR3 covers 15 residues. Here the CDR3 reads CASSMGGFDAEKLFF. The CDR3 region has the DNA TGTGCCAGTAGTATGGGCGGCTTTGACGCTGAAAAACTGTTTTTT.

This rearrangement joins TRBV7-8 to TRBJ2-1; 11 bases fit TRBD2. Germline V CDR1 and CDR2: SGHVS, FQNEAQ. The trim removed 5 bases at V and 7 bases at J, leaving 13 bases unmatched. This CDR3 has 17 amino acids. As DNA, the CDR3 is TGTGCCAGCAGCCTAGGGGTACTAGCGGGAGAAAGGAATGAGCAGTTCTTC. Amino acids: CASSLGVLAGERNEQFF.

With respect to this clone: The germline gene is not matched at one end of the junction; a read error may be the cause. The chain carries TRBV7-9 and TRBJ2-2; D is uncertain. Germline assignment: CDR1 SEHNR and CDR2 FQNEAQ (reference sequence). CDR3 length: 15 amino acids. The CDR3 is CASSLIAANTEELFF. DNA of the CDR3: TGTGCCAGCAGCTTAATAGCCGCGAACACCGAGGAGCTGTTTTTT.

The chain carries TRBV4-1 and TRBJ2-7, with D perhaps matching TRBD1 or TRBD2 (5 bases each). V dropped 1 base and J dropped 5 bases, with 18 bases sitting between them. The CDR3 has 16 amino acids. In germline, CDR1 is MGHRA, CDR2 YSYEKL. CDR3 bases: TGCGCCAGCAGCCAAGTGGCGTGGGACCGGCAGGACGAGCAGTACTTC. It codes for CASSQVAWDRQDEQYF.

A remark on this clone: The sample holds other DNA sequences that translate to the same CDR3. The chain employs TRBV27 and TRBJ1-4; TRBD1 agrees at 7 bases. Germline assignment: CDR1 MNHEY and CDR2 SMNVEV (reference sequence). V shed 4 bases, J shed 1 base, and the junction held 0 bases outside the gene matches. The CDR3 spans 14 residues. The CDR3 protein is CASSWTGTNEKLFF. Written as DNA, the CDR3 is TGTGCCAGCAGTTGGACAGGAACTAATGAAAAACTGTTTTTT. Looking up the rest from reference TRBV27 and TRBJ1-4 gives the full variable domain: EAQVTQNPRYLITVTGKKLTVTCSQNMNHEYMSWYRQDPGLGLRQIYYSMNVEVTDKGDVPEGYKVSRKEKRNFPLILESPSPNQTSLYFCASSWTGTNEKLFFGSGTQLSVL.

CDR3 nucleotide sequence: TGCAGCGTTGTGGACAGGGCCCACGAGCAGTACTTC. Amino acid sequence: CSVVDRAHEQYF. The chain links TRBV29-1 to TRBJ2-7; TRBD1 matches at 8 bases. Germline CDR1 reads SQVTM; CDR2 reads ANQGSEA. The CDR3 spans 12 residues. The junction had 4 bases not matched to a gene; V was cut back by 4 bases and J by 5 bases.

As DNA, the CDR3 is TGTGCCAGCAGCCCTTGGTTTGATGAGCAGTTCTTC. As protein: CASSPWFDEQFF. The chain has TRBV11-2 and TRBJ2-1; the D is unclear. Germline assignment: CDR1 SGHAT and CDR2 FQNNGV. The CDR3 spans 12 residues. Trimming removed 5 bases at V and 8 bases at J, with 10 bases between.

The gene calls are TRBV27 and TRBJ2-7; D may be TRBD1 (6 bases). The germline CDR1 and CDR2 sequences are MNHEY and SMNVEV (reference sequence). The CDR3 sequence is 13 residues long. The germline V and J ends were trimmed by 4 bases and 5 bases, with 12 bases remaining between them. In DNA, the CDR3 is TGTGCCAGCAGTTCCGGCAGGGGACACGAGCAGTACTTC. Its protein product is CASSSGRGHEQYF.

The J gene is TRBJ2-1, the V gene TRBV6-5; TRBD2 matches at 9 bases. This CDR3 spans 15 amino acids. CDR1 and CDR2 from the germline V gene are MNHEY and SVGAGI. V gave up 4 bases and J gave up 10 bases; unmatched junction bases: 11. CDR3 region: CASSFAGGRQSEQFF. The CDR3 DNA sequence: TGTGCCAGCAGTTTCGCGGGGGGGCGACAATCGGAGCAGTTCTTC.

Here the CDR3 reads CASSQYPGPSSYEQYF. The CDR3 region has the DNA TGCGCCAGCAGCCAGTACCCGGGGCCCAGCTCCTACGAGCAGTACTTC. The chain couples TRBV4-1 to TRBJ2-7, with D possibly being TRBD1 or TRBD2 (5 bases each). Trimming stripped 3 bases from V and 0 bases from J, with 15 bases between. The CDR3 loop spans 16 amino acids. Germline V gene lookup returns CDR1 MGHRA and CDR2 YSYEKL.

J is TRBJ1-1 and V is TRBV19; the D gene is possibly TRBD1 (5 bases). The V end was cut by 3 bases, the J end by 4 bases, with 12 bases between. Germline V gene data show CDR1 as LNHDA and CDR2 as SQIVND (reference sequence). This CDR3 is 14 amino acids long. CDR3 nucleotides: TGTGCCAGTAGTATCAGCCAGGGTCCCACTGAAGCTTTCTTT. This codes for CASSISQGPTEAFF.

The V call is TRBV7-2, the J call TRBJ1-2; 8 positions agree with TRBD1. Germline loops: CDR1 SGHTA, CDR2 FQGNSA. The CDR3 has 15 residues. V shed 5 bases and J 4 bases; nucleotides not matched to a gene: 9. CDR3 protein: CASSPTTGALYGYTF. In nucleotides, the CDR3 is TGTGCCAGCAGCCCGACGACAGGGGCCCTCTATGGCTACACCTTC.

Note on this clone: Other DNA sequences in this sample translate to the same CDR3. The chain employs TRBV19 and TRBJ1-1, with D perhaps matching TRBD1 (6 bases). The CDR3 totals 12 residues. Trimming took off 6 bases at V and 3 bases at J, with 8 bases between the two ends. Germline lookup yields CDR1 LNHDA and CDR2 SQIVND (reference sequence). CDR3 amino acids: CASRRGYTEAFF. The CDR3 DNA reads as TGTGCCAGTAGGAGGGGGTACACTGAAGCTTTCTTT.

A word on this clone: The sample contains more than one DNA sequence encoding this CDR3. The chain combines TRBV10-2 with TRBJ2-7; D gene uncertain. There are 12 residues in the CDR3. Trimming stripped 0 bases from V and 3 bases from J, with 3 bases between. Germline CDR1 WSHSY, CDR2 SAAADI. In nucleotides, the CDR3 is TGCGCCAGCAGTGAGTCGATCTACGAGCAGTACTTC. Its translation: CASSESIYEQYF.

This clone was seen only once. The chain has TRBV9 and TRBJ2-1, with 8 bases lining up with TRBD2. Per germline, CDR1 SGDLS and CDR2 YYNGEE. V lost 0 bases to trimming and J lost 5 bases; unmatched junction nucleotides: 4. The CDR3 has 15 amino acids. CDR3 protein: CASSVVVAGNNEQFF. The CDR3 DNA reads TGTGCCAGCAGCGTAGTGGTAGCGGGAAACAATGAGCAGTTCTTC.

The chain combines TRBV6-1 with TRBJ1-1; 8 bases align to TRBD1. The V gene's germline CDR1 is MNHNS and CDR2 SASEGT. V dropped 6 bases and J dropped 7; count of bases not matched to a gene: 13. CDR3 size: 15 residues. CDR3 residues: CASSVSLTGVGEAFF. DNA for the CDR3: TGTGCCAGCAGCGTCAGCCTGACAGGGGTCGGTGAAGCTTTCTTT.

The rearrangement joins TRBV10-2 to TRBJ1-1, with D unclear. The CDR3 is made up of 14 amino acids. Germline V CDR1 and CDR2: WSHSY, SAAADI. V was trimmed by 2 bases and J by 4 bases, leaving 11 bases between them. This CDR3 reads CASSEHTRTTEAFF. CDR3 sequence (DNA): TGCGCCAGCAGTGAGCACACAAGGACCACTGAAGCTTTCTTT.

J is TRBJ1-5 and V is TRBV5-1, with 9 nucleotides matching TRBD1. The CDR3 is 17 amino acids. Germline V gene sequence: CDR1 SGHRS, CDR2 YFSETQ. V shed 4 bases and J 4 bases; nucleotides not matched to a gene: 12. The CDR3 reads CASSPKSGTGSNQPQHF. The CDR3 region has the DNA TGCGCCAGCAGCCCAAAATCTGGGACAGGGAGTAATCAGCCCCAGCATTTT.

V usage is TRBV7-6 and J usage is TRBJ2-7, with TRBD1 matching over 8 bases. The V gene's germline CDR1 is SGHVS and CDR2 FNYEAQ. The CDR3 covers 15 residues. V lost 2 bases, J lost 3 bases, and 6 bases stayed unmatched. The CDR3 DNA is TGTGCCAGCAGCTTAATTGCAGGGGGCAACTACGAGCAGTACTTC. It specifies CASSLIAGGNYEQYF.